The clone carrying this TCR beta chain was seen many times. MiXCR was run by TCRdb on the 5' RACE reads, yielding one entry per CDR3 protein. The sample gives approximately 23,000 distinct CDR3 sequences, roughly 10% of which show up once; 20% to 25% is in the top ten. Per germline, CDR1 KGHSH and CDR2 LQKENI. The CDR3 extends over 14 amino acids. V lost 1 base, J lost 3 bases, and 10 bases lay in between. These data are taken from a study of neurological immune-mediated disorders. The chain couples TRBV18 to TRBJ2-7, with D perhaps assigned TRBD1 or TRBD2 (5 bases each). The sample consisted of PBMCs. The TCR was taken from an older woman with HTLV-1-associated myelopathy (HAM/TSP). This chain's CDR3 is CASSPRGDVYEQYF. The CDR3 nucleotides read TGTGCCAGCTCACCACGTGGGGACGTCTACGAGCAGTACTTC.